This TCR beta chain was documented in a study of T cell responses to AZD1222 COVID-19 vaccine. CDR1 and CDR2 (germline): DFQATT, SNEGSKA (reference sequence). V was cut by 7 bases and J by 1 base, with 7 bases left in between. There are 11 residues in the CDR3. Method: immunoSEQ multiplex PCR; TCRdb's copy keeps in-frame clones and lacks some. This table holds approximately 88,000 clones, about nine tenths found once. Study-wide results and limits: An increase in Spike-specific TCR breadth and depth was observed after two AZD1222 doses. The donors showed a predominance of white British ancestry and of females, with possible underestimation of clonal diversity. The number of AZD1222 recipients seropositive at baseline was only five or six. Without day 14 samples, only post-peak T cell repertoires were studied.

As concerns this clone: The antigen remains unidentified.

The source is an adult who received the AZD1222 COVID-19 vaccine. This rearrangement joins TRBV20-1 to TRBJ1-2; D remains unclear. This material consisted of peripheral blood, taken 28 days after the second AZD1222 dose. For the CDR3, the DNA is TGCAGTGGGCGGGATAACTATGGCTACACCTTC. Amino acid sequence: CSGRDNYGYTF.